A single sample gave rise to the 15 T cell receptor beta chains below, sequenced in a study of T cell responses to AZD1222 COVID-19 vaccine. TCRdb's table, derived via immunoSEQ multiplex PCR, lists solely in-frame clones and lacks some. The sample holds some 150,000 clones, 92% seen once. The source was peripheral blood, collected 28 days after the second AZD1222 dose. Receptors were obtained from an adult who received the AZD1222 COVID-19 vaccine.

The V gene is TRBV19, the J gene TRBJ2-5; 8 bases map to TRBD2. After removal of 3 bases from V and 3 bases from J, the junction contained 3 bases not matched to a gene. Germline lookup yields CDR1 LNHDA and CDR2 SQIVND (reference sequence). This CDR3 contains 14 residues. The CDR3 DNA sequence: TGTGCCAGTAGTATGGAACTAGCGGAAGAGACCCAGTACTTC. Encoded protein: CASSMELAEETQYF.

CDR3: CASSSRSGALSYEQYF. In DNA, the CDR3 is TGTGCCAGTAGTTCTCGTAGCGGAGCTCTCTCCTACGAGCAGTACTTC. The chain recombines TRBV19 with TRBJ2-7, with a possible D match to TRBD2 (6 bases). Trimming left V 5 bases short and J 0 bases short, with 17 bases between. Looked up from germline, CDR1 is LNHDA and CDR2 is SQIVND (reference sequence). The CDR3 contains 16 residues.

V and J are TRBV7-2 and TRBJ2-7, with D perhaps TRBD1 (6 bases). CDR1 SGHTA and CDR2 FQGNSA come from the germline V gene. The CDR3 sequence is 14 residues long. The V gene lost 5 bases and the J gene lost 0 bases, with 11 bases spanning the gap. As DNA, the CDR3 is TGTGCCAGCAGCCAGGCACAGGGCTCCTACGAGCAGTACTTC. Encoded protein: CASSQAQGSYEQYF.

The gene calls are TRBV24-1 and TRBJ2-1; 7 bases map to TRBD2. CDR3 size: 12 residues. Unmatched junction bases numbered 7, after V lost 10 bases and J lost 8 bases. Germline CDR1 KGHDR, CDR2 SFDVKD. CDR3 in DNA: TGTGCCACGTCAGGACTAGTCCATGAGCAGTTCTTC. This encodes CATSGLVHEQFF.

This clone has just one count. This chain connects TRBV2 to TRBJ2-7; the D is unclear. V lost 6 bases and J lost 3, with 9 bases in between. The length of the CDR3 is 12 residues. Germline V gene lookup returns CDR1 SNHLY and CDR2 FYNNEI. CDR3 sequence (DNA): TGTGCCAGCAGAGTAGGTTTCTACGAGCAGTACTTC. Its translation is CASRVGFYEQYF.

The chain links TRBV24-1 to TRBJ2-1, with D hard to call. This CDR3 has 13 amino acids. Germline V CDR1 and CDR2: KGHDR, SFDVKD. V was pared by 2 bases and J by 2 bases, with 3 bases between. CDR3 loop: CATSDSPYNEQFF. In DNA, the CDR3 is TGTGCCACCAGTGATTCCCCCTACAATGAGCAGTTCTTC.

The CDR3, as DNA: TGTGCCAGCAGTTTACGGACAGGGAGGGGATATAGCAATCAGCCCCAGCATTTT. Translated, it gives CASSLRTGRGYSNQPQHF. The chain employs TRBV28 and TRBJ1-5, with TRBD1 identical over 8 bases. Germline V gives CDR1 MDHEN, CDR2 SYDVKM. Germline trimming cut 2 bases from V and 0 bases from J; bases unmatched to any gene: 9. The length of the CDR3 is 18 residues.

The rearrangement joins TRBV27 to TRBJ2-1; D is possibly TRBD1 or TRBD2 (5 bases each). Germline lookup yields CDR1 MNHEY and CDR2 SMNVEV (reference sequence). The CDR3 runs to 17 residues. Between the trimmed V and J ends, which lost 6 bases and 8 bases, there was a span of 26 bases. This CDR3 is CASSFLWGKDWDDEQFF. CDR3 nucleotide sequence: TGTGCCAGCAGCTTTCTCTGGGGGAAGGATTGGGATGATGAGCAGTTCTTC.

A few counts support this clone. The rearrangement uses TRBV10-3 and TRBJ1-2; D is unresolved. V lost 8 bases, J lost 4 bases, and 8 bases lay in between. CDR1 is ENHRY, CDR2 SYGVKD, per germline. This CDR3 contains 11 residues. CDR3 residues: CAIASGYGYTF. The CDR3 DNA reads TGTGCCATCGCGAGCGGCTATGGCTACACCTTC.

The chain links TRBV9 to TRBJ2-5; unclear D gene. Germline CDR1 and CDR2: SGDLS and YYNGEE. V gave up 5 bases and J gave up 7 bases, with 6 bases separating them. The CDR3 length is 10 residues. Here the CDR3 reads CASRVSTQYF. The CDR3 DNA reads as TGTGCCAGCAGGGTGTCGACCCAGTACTTC.

CDR3 protein: CASSWGITGLNYGYTF. CDR3 sequence (DNA): TGTGCCAGCAGTTGGGGGATAACAGGGCTTAACTATGGCTACACCTTC. The chain couples TRBV27 to TRBJ1-2, with a tentative D call TRBD1 (6 bases). V lost 4 bases and J 1 base, leaving 16 bases between the germline ends. CDR1 is MNHEY, CDR2 SMNVEV, per germline (reference sequence). This CDR3 is 16 amino acids long.

CDR3 residues: CASSSGYENYGYTF. The CDR3, as DNA: TGTGCCAGCAGCTCAGGATACGAAAACTATGGCTACACCTTC. The chain employs TRBV3-1 (or the pseudogene TRBV3-2) and TRBJ1-2, with no clear D. The CDR3 contains 14 residues. CDR1 is LGHDT and CDR2 is YNNKEL in the germline V gene (reference sequence). The germline V and J ends were trimmed by 5 bases and 2 bases, with 12 bases remaining between them.

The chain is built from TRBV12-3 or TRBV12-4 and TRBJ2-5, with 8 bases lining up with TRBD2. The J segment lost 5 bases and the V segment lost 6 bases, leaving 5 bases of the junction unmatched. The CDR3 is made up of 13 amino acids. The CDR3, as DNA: TGTGCCAGCAGCCCGACTAGCGAGGAGACCCAGTACTTC. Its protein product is CASSPTSEETQYF.

CDR3 nucleotides: TGTGCCAGCAGCGGAAGCCCAACAGGGGCCCCTTATGGCTACACCTTC. This codes for CASSGSPTGAPYGYTF. J is TRBJ1-2 and V is TRBV2; 7 bases agree with TRBD1. Germline V CDR1 and CDR2: SNHLY, FYNNEI. With V trimmed by 6 bases and J by 5 bases, 15 bases remained unmatched. The CDR3 contains 16 residues.

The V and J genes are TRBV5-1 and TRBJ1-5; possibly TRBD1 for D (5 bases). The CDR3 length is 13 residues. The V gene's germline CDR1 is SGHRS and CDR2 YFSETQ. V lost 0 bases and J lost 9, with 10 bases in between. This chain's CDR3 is CASSLVTQGPQHF. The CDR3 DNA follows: TGCGCCAGCAGCTTGGTAACCCAGGGGCCCCAGCATTTT. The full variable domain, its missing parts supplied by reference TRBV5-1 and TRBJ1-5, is KAGVTQTPRYLIKTRGQQVTLSCSPISGHRSVSWYQQTPGQGLQFLFEYFSETQRNKGNFPGRFSGRQFSNSRSEMNVSTLELGDSALYLCASSLVTQGPQHFGDGTRLSIL.